A selection of T cell receptor beta chains follows, all from one sample in a study of identifying expanded T cells in peripheral blood. The repertoire was sequenced with immunoSEQ multiplex PCR; TCRdb's copy has only in-frame clones and lacks some. This sample has fewer than 85,000 clones, with 84% found just once. Sequencing used blood. The source of these receptors is a person between 18 and 69 years old in good health. Each CDR3 is given with its conserved first and last residue. The D gene is left open where the match is weak. The listing skips clone size in some rows; elsewhere it reads once, few, many or a size class.

- | TRBJ2-1 | TRBV27 | - | CASSLGKYNEQFF | TGTGCCAGCAGCCTCGGGAAATACAATGAGCAGTTCTTC
- | TRBJ2-3 | TRBV7-9 | TRBD1 | CASSLADGDRGPADTQYF | TGTGCCAGCAGCTTAGCAGATGGGGACAGGGGGCCGGCAGATACGCAGTATTTT
once | TRBJ2-7 | TRBV6-4 | TRBD2 | CASSEPGLAGGPYEQYF | TGTGCCAGCAGTGAACCGGGACTAGCGGGAGGGCCATACGAGCAGTACTTC
- | TRBJ2-3 | TRBV7-8 | TRBD2 | CASSPLALSRDTQYF | TGTGCCAGCAGCCCACTAGCGTTGAGTCGAGATACGCAGTATTTT
- | TRBJ2-1 | TRBV30 | - | CAWSPYIADDNEQFF | TGTGCCTGGAGTCCTTACATAGCGGATGACAATGAGCAGTTCTTC
- | TRBJ2-7 | TRBV29-1 | TRBD2 | CSVEDGLAPSEQYF | TGCAGCGTTGAAGACGGACTAGCCCCCTCCGAGCAGTACTTC
- | TRBJ2-1 | TRBV4-2 | - | CASSQDWANEQFF | TGTGCCAGCAGCCAAGATTGGGCGAATGAGCAGTTCTTC
- | TRBJ2-1 | TRBV29-1 | TRBD2 | CSVEPRRLAGGGEQFF | TGCAGCGTTGAACCCCGCAGACTAGCGGGAGGAGGGGAGCAGTTCTTC
- | TRBJ2-2 | TRBV10-3 | - | CAISPSTGELFF | TGTGCCATCAGTCCCTCAACCGGGGAGCTGTTTTTT
- | TRBJ2-7 | TRBV9 | - | CASSVGTSNEQYF | TGTGCCAGCAGCGTAGGGACCTCCAACGAGCAGTACTTC
- | TRBJ1-3 | TRBV7-3 | TRBD1 | CASARGAGNTIYF | TGTGCCAGCGCCAGGGGGGCTGGAAACACCATATATTTT
- | TRBJ1-1 | TRBV7-2 | - | CASSLEGLNTEAFF | TGTGCCAGCAGCTTAGAGGGGTTGAACACTGAAGCTTTCTTT
- | TRBJ2-5 | TRBV7-8 | TRBD2 | CASSSGTSQETQYF | TGTGCCAGCAGCTCCGGGACTAGCCAAGAGACCCAGTACTTC
- | TRBJ1-2 | TRBV19 | - | CASRIGTNYGYTF | TGTGCCAGTAGGATTGGGACTAACTATGGCTACACCTTC
- | TRBJ2-7 | TRBV29-1 | TRBD1 | CSVEGQGVYEQYF | TGCAGCGTAGAGGGACAGGGTGTCTACGAGCAGTACTTC
- | TRBJ1-4 | TRBV4-3 | - | CASSQDGDNEKLFF | TGCGCCAGCAGCCAAGATGGGGACAATGAAAAACTGTTTTTT
- | TRBJ2-7 | TRBV4-2 | - | CASSLRDGYEQYF | TGTGCCAGCAGCTTAAGGGACGGCTACGAGCAGTACTTC
- | TRBJ2-1 | TRBV7-2 | - | CASSLVAEQFF | TGTGCCAGCAGCTTAGTGGCTGAGCAGTTCTTC
once | TRBJ2-7 | TRBV6-5 | - | CASSYTTHGVSGEQYF | TGTGCCAGCAGTTACACGACCCATGGGGTTTCCGGTGAGCAGTACTTC
once | TRBJ2-3 | TRBV6-1 | TRBD2 | CASSWTSGTDTQYF | TGTGCCAGCAGTTGGACTAGCGGCACAGATACGCAGTATTTT
- | TRBJ2-3 | TRBV5-1 | - | CASSFRSAREPDTQYF | TGCGCCAGCAGCTTTCGGTCGGCCCGGGAGCCAGATACGCAGTATTTT
- | TRBJ1-4 | TRBV11-3 | TRBD1 | CASSPRDRRSEKLFF | TGTGCCAGCAGCCCACGGGACAGGAGAAGTGAAAAACTGTTTTTT
- | TRBJ2-6 | TRBV7-7 | - | CASSNVYKSQSRANVLTF | TGTGCCAGCAGCAACGTGTATAAGTCACAAAGTCGGGCCAACGTCCTGACTTTC